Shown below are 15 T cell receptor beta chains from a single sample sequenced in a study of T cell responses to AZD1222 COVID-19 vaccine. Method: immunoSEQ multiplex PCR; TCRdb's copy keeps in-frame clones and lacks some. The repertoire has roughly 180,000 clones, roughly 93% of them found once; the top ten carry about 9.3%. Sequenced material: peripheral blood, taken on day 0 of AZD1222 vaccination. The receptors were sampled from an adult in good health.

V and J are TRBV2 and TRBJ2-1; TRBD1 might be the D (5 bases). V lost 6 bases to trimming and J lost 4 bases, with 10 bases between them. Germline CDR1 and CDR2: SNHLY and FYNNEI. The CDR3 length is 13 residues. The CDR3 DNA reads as TGTGCCAGCAGAGAGGCAGGGTACAATGAGCAGTTCTTC. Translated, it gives CASREAGYNEQFF.

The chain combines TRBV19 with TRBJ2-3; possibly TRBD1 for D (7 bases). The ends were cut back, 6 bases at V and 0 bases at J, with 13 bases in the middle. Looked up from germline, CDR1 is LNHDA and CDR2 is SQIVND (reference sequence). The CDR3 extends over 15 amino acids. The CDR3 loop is CASRRQGLSTDTQYF. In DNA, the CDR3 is TGTGCCAGTAGACGACAGGGACTGAGCACAGATACGCAGTATTTT.

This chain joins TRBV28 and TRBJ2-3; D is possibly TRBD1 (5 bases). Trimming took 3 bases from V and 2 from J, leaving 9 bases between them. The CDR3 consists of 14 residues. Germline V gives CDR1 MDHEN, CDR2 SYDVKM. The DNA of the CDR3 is TGTGCCAGCAGTTTGCGACAGTTCACAGATACGCAGTATTTT. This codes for CASSLRQFTDTQYF.

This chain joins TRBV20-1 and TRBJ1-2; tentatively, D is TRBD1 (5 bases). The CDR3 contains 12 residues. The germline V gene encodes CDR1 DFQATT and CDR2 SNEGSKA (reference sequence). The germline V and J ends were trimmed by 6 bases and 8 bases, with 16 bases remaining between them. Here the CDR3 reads CSASTGLGGYTF. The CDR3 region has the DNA TGCAGTGCGAGTACGGGACTCGGGGGCTACACCTTC.

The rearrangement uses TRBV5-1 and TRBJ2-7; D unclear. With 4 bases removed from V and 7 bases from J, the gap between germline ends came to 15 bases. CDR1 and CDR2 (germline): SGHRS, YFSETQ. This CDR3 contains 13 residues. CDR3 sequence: CASSPGPPGEQYF. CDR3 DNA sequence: TGCGCCAGCAGCCCAGGACCCCCGGGTGAGCAGTACTTC.

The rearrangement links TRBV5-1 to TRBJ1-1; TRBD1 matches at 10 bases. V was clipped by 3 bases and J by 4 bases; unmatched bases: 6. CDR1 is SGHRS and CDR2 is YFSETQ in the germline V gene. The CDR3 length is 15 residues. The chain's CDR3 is CASSSDRGRVTEAFF. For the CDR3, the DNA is TGCGCCAGCAGCTCCGACAGGGGGCGCGTCACTGAAGCTTTCTTT.

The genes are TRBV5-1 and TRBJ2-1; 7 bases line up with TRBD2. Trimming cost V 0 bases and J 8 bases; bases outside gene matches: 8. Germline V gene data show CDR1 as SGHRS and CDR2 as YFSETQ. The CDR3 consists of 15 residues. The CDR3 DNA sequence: TGCGCCAGCAGCTTGGGGCCCATTGCGGGAGATGAGCAGTTCTTC. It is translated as CASSLGPIAGDEQFF.

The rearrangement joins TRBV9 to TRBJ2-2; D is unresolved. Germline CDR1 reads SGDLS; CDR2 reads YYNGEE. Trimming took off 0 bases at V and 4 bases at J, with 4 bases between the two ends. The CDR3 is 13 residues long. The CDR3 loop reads CASSVVTTGELFF. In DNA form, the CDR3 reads TGTGCCAGCAGCGTAGTGACCACCGGGGAGCTGTTTTTT. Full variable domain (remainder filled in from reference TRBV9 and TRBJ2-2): DSGVTQTPKHLITATGQRVTLRCSPRSGDLSVYWYQQSLDQGLQFLIQYYNGEERAKGNILERFSAQQFPDLHSELNLSSLELGDSALYFCASSVVTTGELFFGEGSRLTVL.

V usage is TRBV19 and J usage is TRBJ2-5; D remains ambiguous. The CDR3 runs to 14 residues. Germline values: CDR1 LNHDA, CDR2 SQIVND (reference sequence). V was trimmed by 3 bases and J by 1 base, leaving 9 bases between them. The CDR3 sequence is CASSMGQLQETQYF. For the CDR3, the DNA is TGTGCCAGTAGTATGGGCCAGCTCCAAGAGACCCAGTACTTC.

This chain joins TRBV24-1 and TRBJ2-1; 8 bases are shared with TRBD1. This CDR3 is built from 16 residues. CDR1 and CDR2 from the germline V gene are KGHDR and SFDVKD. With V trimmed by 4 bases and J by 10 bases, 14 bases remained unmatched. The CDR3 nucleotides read TGTGCCACCAGTGAACCTCGACAGGGGCTCCGTTTCGAGCAGTTCTTC. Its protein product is CATSEPRQGLRFEQFF.

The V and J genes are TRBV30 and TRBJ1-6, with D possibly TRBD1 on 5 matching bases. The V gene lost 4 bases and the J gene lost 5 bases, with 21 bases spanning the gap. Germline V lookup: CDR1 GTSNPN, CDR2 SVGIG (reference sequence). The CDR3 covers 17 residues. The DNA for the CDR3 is TGTGCCTGGAATGTCGAGCGGTGGCAGGGAGATAATTCACCCCTCCACTTT. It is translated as CAWNVERWQGDNSPLHF.

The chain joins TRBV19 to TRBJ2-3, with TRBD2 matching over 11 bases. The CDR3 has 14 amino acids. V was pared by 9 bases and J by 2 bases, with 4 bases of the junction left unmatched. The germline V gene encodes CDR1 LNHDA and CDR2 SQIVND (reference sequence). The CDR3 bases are TGTGCCAGCCGACTAGCGGGGTTCACAGATACGCAGTATTTT. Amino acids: CASRLAGFTDTQYF.

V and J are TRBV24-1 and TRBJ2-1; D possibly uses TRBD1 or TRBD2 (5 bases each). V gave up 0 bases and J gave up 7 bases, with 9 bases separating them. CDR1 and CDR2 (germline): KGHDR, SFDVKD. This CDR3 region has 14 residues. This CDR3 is CATSDLWDRNEQFF. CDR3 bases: TGTGCCACCAGTGATTTGTGGGACCGGAATGAGCAGTTCTTC.

In nucleotides, the CDR3 is TGTGCCAGCAGTTTGGACGGGGAGCTGTTTTTT. Translating it yields CASSLDGELFF. The chain combines TRBV12-3 or TRBV12-4 with TRBJ2-2; D call uncertain. This CDR3 is built from 11 residues. Trimming removed 3 bases at V and 7 bases at J, with 3 bases between.

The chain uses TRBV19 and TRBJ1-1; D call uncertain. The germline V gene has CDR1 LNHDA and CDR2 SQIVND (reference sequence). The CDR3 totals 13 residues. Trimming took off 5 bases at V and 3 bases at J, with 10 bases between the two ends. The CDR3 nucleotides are TGTGCCAGTAGTGTGGGTGGGGACACTGAAGCTTTCTTT. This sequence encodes CASSVGGDTEAFF.